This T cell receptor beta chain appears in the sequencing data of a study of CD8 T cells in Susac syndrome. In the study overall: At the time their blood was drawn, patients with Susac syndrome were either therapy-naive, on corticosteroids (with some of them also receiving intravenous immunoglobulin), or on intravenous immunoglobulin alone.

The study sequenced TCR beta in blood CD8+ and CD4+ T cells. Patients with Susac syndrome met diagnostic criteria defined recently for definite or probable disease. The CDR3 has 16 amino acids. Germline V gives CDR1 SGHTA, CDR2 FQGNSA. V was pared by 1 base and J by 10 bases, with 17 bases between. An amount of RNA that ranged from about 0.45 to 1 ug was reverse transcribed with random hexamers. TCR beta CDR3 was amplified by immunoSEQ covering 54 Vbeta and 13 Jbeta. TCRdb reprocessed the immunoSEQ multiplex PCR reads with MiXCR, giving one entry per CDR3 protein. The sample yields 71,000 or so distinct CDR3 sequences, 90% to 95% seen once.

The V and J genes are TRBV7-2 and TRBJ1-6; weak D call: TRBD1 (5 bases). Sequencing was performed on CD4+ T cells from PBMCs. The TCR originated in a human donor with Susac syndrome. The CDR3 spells CASSLDFWGLRSPLHF. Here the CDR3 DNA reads TGTGCCAGCAGCTTAGATTTTTGGGGGTTAAGATCACCCCTCCACTTT.